This T cell receptor beta chain came from a study of human T cells and chemical hapten exposure. The V and J ends lost 1 base and 7 bases, in that order; junction bases with no gene match: 9. This CDR3 comprises 16 residues. Germline assignment: CDR1 LGHNA and CDR2 YNFKEQ. TCRdb processed the RACE reads anew with MiXCR; each CDR3 protein has one entry. The sample holds fewer than 200,000 distinct CDR3 sequences, under 35% seen once. Stated time point: pre-sensitization, week 0. As to treatment: therapeutic diphenylcyclopropenone sensitization with weekly scalp DPC. Researchers extracted total RNA from unfractionated whole blood.

The clonotype was recovered from a woman aged 30 to 39 with alopecia areata. Some clones in this sample may be carry-over from other donors' samples. This sample comprised whole blood, obtained in connection with sensitization to the hapten diphenylcyclopropenone (DPC). This chain joins TRBV4-2 and TRBJ1-5; 8 nucleotides match TRBD1. The CDR3 bases are TGTGCCAGCAGCCAAGTAGGACAGGGAGGGCGACAGCCCCAGCATTTT. Translation gives CASSQVGQGGRQPQHF.